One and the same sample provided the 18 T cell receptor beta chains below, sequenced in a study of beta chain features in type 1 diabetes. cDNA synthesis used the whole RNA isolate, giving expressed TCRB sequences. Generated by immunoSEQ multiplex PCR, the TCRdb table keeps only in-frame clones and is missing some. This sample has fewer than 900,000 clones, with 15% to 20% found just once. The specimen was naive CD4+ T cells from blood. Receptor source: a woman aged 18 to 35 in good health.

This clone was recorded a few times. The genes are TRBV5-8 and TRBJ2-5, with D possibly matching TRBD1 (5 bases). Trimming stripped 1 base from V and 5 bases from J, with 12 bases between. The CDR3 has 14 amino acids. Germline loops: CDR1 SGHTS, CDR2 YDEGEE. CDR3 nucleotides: TGTGCCAGCAGCTTGAGGGGCGCGTATGAGACCCAGTACTTC. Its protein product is CASSLRGAYETQYF.

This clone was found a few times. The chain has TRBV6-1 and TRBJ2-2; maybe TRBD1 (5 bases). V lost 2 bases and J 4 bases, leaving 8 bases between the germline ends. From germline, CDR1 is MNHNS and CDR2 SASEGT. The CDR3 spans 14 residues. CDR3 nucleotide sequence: TGTGCCAGCAGTGAACGCAGGGTCACCGGGGAGCTGTTTTTT. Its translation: CASSERRVTGELFF.

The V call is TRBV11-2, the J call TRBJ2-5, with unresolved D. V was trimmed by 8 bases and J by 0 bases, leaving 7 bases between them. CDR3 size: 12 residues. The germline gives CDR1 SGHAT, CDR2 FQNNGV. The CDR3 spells CASGRYQETQYF. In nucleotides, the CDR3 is TGTGCCAGCGGGCGGTACCAAGAGACCCAGTACTTC. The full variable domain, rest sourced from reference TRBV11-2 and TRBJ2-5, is EAGVAQSPRYKIIEKRQSVAFWCNPISGHATLYWYQQILGQGPKLLIQFQNNGVVDDSQLPKDRFSAERLKGVDSTLKIQPAKLEDSAVYLCASGRYQETQYFGPGTRLLVL.

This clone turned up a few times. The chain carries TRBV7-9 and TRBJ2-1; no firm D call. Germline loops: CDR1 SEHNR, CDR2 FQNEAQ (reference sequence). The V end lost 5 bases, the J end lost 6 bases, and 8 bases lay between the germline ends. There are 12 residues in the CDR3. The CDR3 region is CASSTPVNEQFF. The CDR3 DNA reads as TGTGCCAGCAGCACCCCAGTCAATGAGCAGTTCTTC.

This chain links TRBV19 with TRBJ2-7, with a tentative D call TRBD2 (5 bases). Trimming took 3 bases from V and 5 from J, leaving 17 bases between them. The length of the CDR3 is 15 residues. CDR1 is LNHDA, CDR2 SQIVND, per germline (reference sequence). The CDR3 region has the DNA TGTGCCAGTAGTATCGGACTGCAAGTCGCCCACGAGCAGTACTTC. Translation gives CASSIGLQVAHEQYF. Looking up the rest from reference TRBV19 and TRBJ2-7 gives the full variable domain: DGGITQSPKYLFRKEGQNVTLSCEQNLNHDAMYWYRQDPGQGLRLIYYSQIVNDFQKGDIAEGYSVSREKKESFPLTVTSAQKNPTAFYLCASSIGLQVAHEQYFGPGTRLTVT.

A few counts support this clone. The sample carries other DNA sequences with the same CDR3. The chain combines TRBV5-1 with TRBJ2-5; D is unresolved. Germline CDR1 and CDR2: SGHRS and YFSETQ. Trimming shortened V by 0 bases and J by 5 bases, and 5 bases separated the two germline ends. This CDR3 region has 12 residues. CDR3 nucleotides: TGCGCCAGCAGCTTGGATCGTGAGACCCAGTACTTC. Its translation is CASSLDRETQYF. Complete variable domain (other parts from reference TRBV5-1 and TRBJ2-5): KAGVTQTPRYLIKTRGQQVTLSCSPISGHRSVSWYQQTPGQGLQFLFEYFSETQRNKGNFPGRFSGRQFSNSRSEMNVSTLELGDSALYLCASSLDRETQYFGPGTRLLVL.

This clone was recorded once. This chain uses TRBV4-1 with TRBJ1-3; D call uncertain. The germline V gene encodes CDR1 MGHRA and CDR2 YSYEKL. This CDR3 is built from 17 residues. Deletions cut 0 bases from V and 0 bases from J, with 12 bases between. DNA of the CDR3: TGCGCCAGCAGCCAAGAGCGGCGACGGGACTCTGGAAACACCATATATTTT. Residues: CASSQERRRDSGNTIYF.

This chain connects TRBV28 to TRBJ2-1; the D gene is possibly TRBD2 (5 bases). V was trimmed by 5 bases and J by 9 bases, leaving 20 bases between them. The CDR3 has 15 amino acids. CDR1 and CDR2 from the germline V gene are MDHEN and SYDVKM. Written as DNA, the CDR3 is TGTGCCAGCAGTCCTAACCATCTCCTAGCTATTGAGCAGTTCTTC. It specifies CASSPNHLLAIEQFF. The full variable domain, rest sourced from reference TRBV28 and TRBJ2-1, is DVKVTQSSRYLVKRTGEKVFLECVQDMDHENMFWYRQDPGLGLRLIYFSYDVKMKEKGDIPEGYSVSREKKERFSLILESASTNQTSMYLCASSPNHLLAIEQFFGPGTRLTVL.

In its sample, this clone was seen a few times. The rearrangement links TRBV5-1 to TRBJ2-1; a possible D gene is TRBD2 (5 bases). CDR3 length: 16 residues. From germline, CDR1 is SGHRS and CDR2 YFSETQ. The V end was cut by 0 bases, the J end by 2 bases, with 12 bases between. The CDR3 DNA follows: TGCGCCAGCAGCTTGGGTGCTAGCATCCCCTACAATGAGCAGTTCTTC. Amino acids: CASSLGASIPYNEQFF.

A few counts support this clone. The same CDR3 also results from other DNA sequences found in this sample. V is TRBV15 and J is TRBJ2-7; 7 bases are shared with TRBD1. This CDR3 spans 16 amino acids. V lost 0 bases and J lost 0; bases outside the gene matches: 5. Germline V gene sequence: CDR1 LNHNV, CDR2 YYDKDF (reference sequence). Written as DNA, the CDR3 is TGTGCCACCAGCAGAGACGGGACAGCCTCCTCCTACGAGCAGTACTTC. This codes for CATSRDGTASSYEQYF.

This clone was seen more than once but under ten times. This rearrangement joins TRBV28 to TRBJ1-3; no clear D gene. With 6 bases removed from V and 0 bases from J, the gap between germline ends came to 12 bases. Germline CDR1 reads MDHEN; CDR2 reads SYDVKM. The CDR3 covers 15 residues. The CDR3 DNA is TGTGCCAGCAGCGCCCCAGGCATCTCTGGAAACACCATATATTTT. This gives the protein CASSAPGISGNTIYF.

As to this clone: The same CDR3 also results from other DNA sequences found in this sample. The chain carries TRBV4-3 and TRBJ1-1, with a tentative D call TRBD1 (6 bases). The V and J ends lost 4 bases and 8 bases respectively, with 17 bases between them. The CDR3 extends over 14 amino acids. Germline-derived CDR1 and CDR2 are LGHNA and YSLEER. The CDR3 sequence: CASSRRGHGTEAFF. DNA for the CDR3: TGCGCCAGCAGCCGCAGGGGTCACGGGACCGAAGCTTTCTTT.

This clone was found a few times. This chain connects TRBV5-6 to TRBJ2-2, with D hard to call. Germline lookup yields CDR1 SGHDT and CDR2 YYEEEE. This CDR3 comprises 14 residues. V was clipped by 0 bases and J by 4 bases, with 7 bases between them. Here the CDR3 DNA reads TGTGCCAGCAGCTTGGGACTTCGCACCGGGGAGCTGTTTTTT. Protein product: CASSLGLRTGELFF.

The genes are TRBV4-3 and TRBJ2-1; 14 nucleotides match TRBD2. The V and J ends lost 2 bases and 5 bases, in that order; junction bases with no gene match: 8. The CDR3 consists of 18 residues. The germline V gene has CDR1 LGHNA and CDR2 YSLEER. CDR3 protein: CASSQKMPGLAGDNEQFF. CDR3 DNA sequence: TGCGCCAGCAGCCAAAAGATGCCGGGACTAGCGGGAGACAATGAGCAGTTCTTC.

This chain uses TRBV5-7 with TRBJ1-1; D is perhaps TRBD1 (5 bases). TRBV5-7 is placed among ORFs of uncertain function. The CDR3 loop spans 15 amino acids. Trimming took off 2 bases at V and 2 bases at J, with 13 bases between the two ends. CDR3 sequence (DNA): TGTGCCAGCAGCTTTATGGGGGAAGAAAACACTGAAGCTTTCTTT. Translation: CASSFMGEENTEAFF.

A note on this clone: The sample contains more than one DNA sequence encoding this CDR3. The CDR3 DNA sequence: TGCAGTGCTAGAAATTATGGCTACACCTTC. It translates to CSARNYGYTF. The chain couples TRBV20-1 to TRBJ1-2; D not resolved. Germline-derived CDR1 and CDR2 are DFQATT and SNEGSKA (reference sequence). V lost 2 bases and J 5 bases, leaving 3 bases between the germline ends. The length of the CDR3 is 10 residues.

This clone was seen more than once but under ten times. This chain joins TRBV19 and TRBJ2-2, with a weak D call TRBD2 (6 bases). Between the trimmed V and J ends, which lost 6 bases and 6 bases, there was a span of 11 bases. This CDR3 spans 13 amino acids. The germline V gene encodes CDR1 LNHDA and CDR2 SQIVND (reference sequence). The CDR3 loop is CASRDYHSGELFF. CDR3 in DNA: TGTGCCAGTAGGGACTACCACTCCGGGGAGCTGTTTTTT.

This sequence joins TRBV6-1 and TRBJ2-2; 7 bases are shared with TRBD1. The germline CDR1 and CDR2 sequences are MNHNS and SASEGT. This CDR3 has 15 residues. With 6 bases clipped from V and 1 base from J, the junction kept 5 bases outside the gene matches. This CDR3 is CASSHGQENTGELFF. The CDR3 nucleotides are TGTGCCAGCAGCCACGGACAGGAGAACACCGGGGAGCTGTTTTTT.